This TCR beta chain emerged from a study of post-analysis software for immune sequencing data. General study results and limits: With F measure, samples from one preparation batch clustered together strongly. Normalized Chao1 diversity in multiple sclerosis patients fell significantly below that of controls. In patients, TRBV5-6, TRBV5-1 and TRBV20-1 belonged to five TRBV segments found more frequently than in controls.

On this clonotype: What it binds is unknown.

Germline CDR1 and CDR2: SGHAT and FQNNGV. The V end lost 1 base, the J end lost 5 bases, and 11 bases lay between the germline ends. The CDR3 runs 15 residues. TCR beta libraries were prepared from cDNA with unique molecular identifiers. TCRdb used MiXCR to reprocess the PCR reads, holding one entry per CDR3 protein. The data contain approximately 770,000 distinct CDR3 sequences, roughly 46% of them singletons. The sample consisted of blood. V gene TRBV11-2 combines with J gene TRBJ2-2; perhaps TRBD1 as D (5 bases). The origin of this receptor is a girl aged 5 to 17 with multiple sclerosis. As DNA, the CDR3 is TGTGCCAGCAGCTTAGTGGCAGGGTCGACCGGGGAGCTGTTTTTT. Translating gives CASSLVAGSTGELFF.